The 15 T cell receptor beta chains reported below all come from one sample, sequenced in a study of blood T cells in healthy people across ages. Sample-barcoded 5' priming and a J-beta primer mix drove a second PCR of about 7 to 12 cycles. TCRdb fed the 5' RACE reads into MiXCR, producing one record per CDR3 protein. The sample records almost 550,000 distinct CDR3 sequences, approximately 25% being singletons. The same specimen was also included in a second study, on T cells of mothers and their children.

Sequencing was carried out using blood. These receptor sequences come from a boy aged 5-17 years in good health.

In this sample, this clonotype turned up many times. A read error may produce the germline difference seen at one junction end. The gene calls are TRBV20-1 and TRBJ2-1; D may be TRBD2 (6 bases). Germline CDR1 DFQATT, CDR2 SNEGSKA (reference sequence). The CDR3 extends over 14 amino acids. The CDR3 sequence is CSAATQTSYTEQFF. The CDR3, as DNA: TGCAGTGCTGCCACTCAGACTAGTTACACTGAGCAGTTCTTC.

This clonotype was counted a few times. The V gene is TRBV9, the J gene TRBJ2-1; 15 nucleotides line up with TRBD2. The DNA end lines up better with TRBJ2-5; the J call may be wrong. Per the germline V gene, CDR1 is SGDLS and CDR2 is YYNGEE. The CDR3 loop spans 17 amino acids. CDR3 sequence: CASSVGGLAGGPETQYF. The DNA of the CDR3 is TGTGCCAGCAGCGTAGGAGGACTAGCGGGGGGGCCAGAGACCCAGTACTTC.

This clonotype was observed a handful of times. The J gene is TRBJ2-4, the V gene TRBV29-1, with unresolved D. The germline CDR1 and CDR2 sequences are SQVTM and ANQGSEA. With 0 bases removed from V and 14 bases from J, the gap between germline ends came to 14 bases. The CDR3 has 12 residues. CDR3 nucleotides: TGCAGCGTTGAAGATCTCGGAGATAATAAGTACTTC. This sequence encodes CSVEDLGDNKYF.

The V and J genes are TRBV12-3 or TRBV12-4 and TRBJ2-3; D is unclear. The CDR3 is made up of 14 amino acids. V dropped 5 bases and J dropped 2 bases, with 11 bases sitting between them. As DNA, the CDR3 is TGTGCCAGCAGTCAGAGGATCTTCACAGATACGCAGTATTTT. It encodes CASSQRIFTDTQYF.

The chain uses TRBV5-1 and TRBJ2-2, with TRBD2 as a possible D gene (6 bases). The germline V gene has CDR1 SGHRS and CDR2 YFSETQ. The CDR3 consists of 17 residues. Deletions cut 1 base from V and 1 base from J, with 14 bases between. The CDR3 DNA is TGCGCCAGCAGCTTGTTTGGAGGGCTCAAGAACACCGGGGAGCTGTTTTTT. It specifies CASSLFGGLKNTGELFF.

This clonotype was seen a few times. J is TRBJ2-4 and V is TRBV10-3; the match to TRBD1 covers 7 bases. V shed 3 bases, J shed 5 bases, and the junction held 10 bases outside the gene matches. Germline CDR1 ENHRY, CDR2 SYGVKD. The CDR3 sequence is 16 residues long. As DNA, the CDR3 is TGTGCCATCAGTGACCGACGACAGGGATCCCAAAACATTCAGTACTTC. Translating it yields CAISDRRQGSQNIQYF.

CDR3 sequence (DNA): TGTGCCAGCAGCCAAGGGGGCGCGGCAGATACGCAGTATTTT. Translated, it gives CASSQGGAADTQYF. V usage is TRBV3-1 and J usage is TRBJ2-3; D possibly corresponds to TRBD1 (5 bases). CDR1 is LGHDT and CDR2 is YNNKEL in the germline V gene (reference sequence). The CDR3 runs to 14 residues. V was cut by 1 base and J by 4 bases, with 9 bases left in between.

The chain carries TRBV27 and TRBJ2-3, with 15 bases lining up with TRBD2. Germline CDR1 and CDR2: MNHEY and SMNVEV (reference sequence). After removal of 6 bases from V and 4 bases from J, the junction contained 5 bases not matched to a gene. CDR3 length equals 16 residues. CDR3 in amino acids: CASRYGLAGGPDTQYF. The CDR3 nucleotides read TGTGCCAGCAGATACGGACTAGCGGGAGGGCCAGATACGCAGTATTTT.

This clonotype occurred many times. The chain is built from TRBV12-3 or TRBV12-4 and TRBJ2-7, with D hard to call. This CDR3 has 13 amino acids. The V gene lost 3 bases and the J gene lost 2 bases, with 8 bases spanning the gap. The CDR3 DNA sequence: TGTGCCAGCAGTTTTAGGCGAGCCTACGAGCAGTACTTC. This codes for CASSFRRAYEQYF.

The chain joins TRBV2 to TRBJ2-5; no firm D call. The CDR3 runs to 15 residues. V gave up 1 base and J gave up 4 bases, with 13 bases separating them. Germline V gene data show CDR1 as SNHLY and CDR2 as FYNNEI. The CDR3 DNA reads as TGTGCCAGCAGTGAAGGAGAATACCGCCGAGAGACCCAGTACTTC. It is translated as CASSEGEYRRETQYF.

This clonotype was recorded a few times. The chain carries TRBV7-9 and TRBJ2-3; 12 bases map to TRBD2. CDR1 is SEHNR, CDR2 FQNEAQ, per germline (reference sequence). The V and J ends lost 5 bases and 6 bases, in that order; junction bases with no gene match: 6. The CDR3 totals 15 residues. CDR3 region: CASSGRTSGADTQYF. In DNA form, the CDR3 reads TGTGCCAGCAGCGGGAGGACTAGCGGGGCGGATACGCAGTATTTT.

This clonotype was observed a single time. The chain is built from TRBV4-3 and TRBJ2-1, with no clear D. V lost 1 base and J lost 4, with 11 bases in between. Germline CDR1 reads LGHNA; CDR2 reads YSLEER. This CDR3 comprises 15 residues. The CDR3 region is CASSQGTAVYNEQFF. The DNA for the CDR3 is TGCGCCAGCAGCCAAGGCACTGCAGTGTACAATGAGCAGTTCTTC.

This clonotype has only a few counts. This chain joins TRBV18 and TRBJ1-2; 9 nucleotides agree with TRBD1. The germline gives CDR1 KGHSH, CDR2 LQKENI. The CDR3 loop spans 14 amino acids. V was clipped by 2 bases and J by 10 bases; unmatched bases: 8. The CDR3 sequence: CASSPVGTGSDYTF. As DNA, the CDR3 is TGTGCCAGCTCACCAGTCGGGACAGGGTCGGACTACACCTTC.

The chain links TRBV28 to TRBJ2-3; D uncertain. The V end lost 6 bases, the J end lost 0 bases, and 16 bases lay between the germline ends. CDR3 size: 16 residues. The V gene's germline CDR1 is MDHEN and CDR2 SYDVKM. CDR3 protein: CASSGAAETSTDTQYF. CDR3 sequence (DNA): TGTGCCAGCAGCGGTGCGGCGGAAACTAGCACAGATACGCAGTATTTT.

This clonotype occurred many times. CDR3 sequence (DNA): TGTGCCAGCAGCCAAGTTAAACCCTTACCGTCGGAGACCCAGTACTTC. It specifies CASSQVKPLPSETQYF. The V call is TRBV14, the J call TRBJ2-5; D call uncertain. There are 16 residues in the CDR3. From germline, CDR1 is SGHDN and CDR2 FVKESK. V lost 1 base, J lost 5 bases, and 17 bases lay in between.